This T cell receptor (beta chain) was captured by sequencing in a study of blood T cells in healthy people across ages. Trimming cost V 2 bases and J 0 bases, with 11 bases left between them. From germline, CDR1 is SEHNR and CDR2 FQNEAQ (reference sequence). This CDR3 contains 16 residues. Alongside a J-beta primer mix, a sample-barcoded 5' primer served in a second PCR lasting roughly 6 to 11 cycles. TCRdb analysed the 5' RACE reads with MiXCR anew, one entry per CDR3 protein. The sample lists 1.2 million to 1.5 million distinct CDR3 sequences; approximately 60% were seen once. The source of this sequence is a man between 18 and 35 years old in good health. V is TRBV7-9 and J is TRBJ2-1; D is ambiguous. Material: blood. CDR3 nucleotide sequence: TGTGCCAGCAGCTTACTCCGCCTGAGCTCCTACAATGAGCAGTTCTTC. Translation: CASSLLRLSSYNEQFF.